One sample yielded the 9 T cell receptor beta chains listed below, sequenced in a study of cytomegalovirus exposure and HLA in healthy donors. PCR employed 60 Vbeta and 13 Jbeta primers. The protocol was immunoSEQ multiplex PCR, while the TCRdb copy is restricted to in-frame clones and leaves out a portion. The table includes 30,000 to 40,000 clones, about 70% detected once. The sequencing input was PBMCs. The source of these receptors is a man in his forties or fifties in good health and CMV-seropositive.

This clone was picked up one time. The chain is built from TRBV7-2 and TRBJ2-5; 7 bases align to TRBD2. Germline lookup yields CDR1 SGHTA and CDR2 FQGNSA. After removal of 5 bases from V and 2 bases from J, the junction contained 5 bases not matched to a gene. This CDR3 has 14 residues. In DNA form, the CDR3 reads TGTGCCAGCAGCGCGTGGGGGGGGCAAGAGACCCAGTACTTC. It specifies CASSAWGGQETQYF.

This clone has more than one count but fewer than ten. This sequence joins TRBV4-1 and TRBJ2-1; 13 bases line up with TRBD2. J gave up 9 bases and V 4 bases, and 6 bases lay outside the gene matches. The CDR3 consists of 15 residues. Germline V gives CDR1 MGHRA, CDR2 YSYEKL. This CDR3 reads CASSPGLAGVSEQFF. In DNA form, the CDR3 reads TGCGCCAGCAGCCCCGGACTAGCGGGGGTCAGTGAGCAGTTCTTC.

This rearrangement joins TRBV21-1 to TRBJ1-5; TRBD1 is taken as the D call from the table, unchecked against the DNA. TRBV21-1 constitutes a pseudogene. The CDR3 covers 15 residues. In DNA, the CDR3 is TGTGCCAGCAGCAAAGCGCCCCAGGGCAATCAGCCCCAGCATTTT. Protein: CASSKAPQGNQPQHF.

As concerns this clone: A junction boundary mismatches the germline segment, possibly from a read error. The CDR3 nucleotides read TGTGCCAGCCTAGGCGGCAACTACACTGAGCAGTTCTTC. The encoded protein is CASLGGNYTEQFF. The chain couples TRBV6-6 to TRBJ2-1; D unclear. The CDR3 contains 13 residues. Germline assignment: CDR1 MNHNY and CDR2 SVGAGI (reference sequence).

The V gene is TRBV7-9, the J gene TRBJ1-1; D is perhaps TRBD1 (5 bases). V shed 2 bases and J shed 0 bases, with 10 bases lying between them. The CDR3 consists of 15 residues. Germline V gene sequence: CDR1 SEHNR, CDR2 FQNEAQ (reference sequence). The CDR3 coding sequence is TGTGCCAGCAGCTTAACTGGGGGGGTGAACACTGAAGCTTTCTTT. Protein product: CASSLTGGVNTEAFF.

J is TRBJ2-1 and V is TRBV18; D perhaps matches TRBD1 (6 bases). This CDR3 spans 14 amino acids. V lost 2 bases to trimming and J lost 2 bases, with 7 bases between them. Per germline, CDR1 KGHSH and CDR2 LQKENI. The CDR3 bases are TGTGCCAGCTCACCAACAGGGCCCTACAATGAGCAGTTCTTC. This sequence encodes CASSPTGPYNEQFF. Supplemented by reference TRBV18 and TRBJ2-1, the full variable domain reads NAGVMQNPRHLVRRRGQEARLRCSPMKGHSHVYWYRQLPEEGLKFMVYLQKENIIDESGMPKERFSAEFPKEGPSILRIQQVVRGDSAAYFCASSPTGPYNEQFFGPGTRLTVL.

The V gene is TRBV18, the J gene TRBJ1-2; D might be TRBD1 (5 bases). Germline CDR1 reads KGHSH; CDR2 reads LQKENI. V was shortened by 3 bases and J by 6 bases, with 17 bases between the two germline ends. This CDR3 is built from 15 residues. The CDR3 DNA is TGTGCCAGCTCACCCCTGAGTGGGGGGGAGGATGGCTACACCTTC. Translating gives CASSPLSGGEDGYTF.

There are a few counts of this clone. The chain's CDR3 is CASKAAGYSETQYF. CDR3 DNA: TGTGCCAGCAAGGCGGCGGGATACAGTGAGACCCAGTACTTC. The chain employs TRBV27 and TRBJ2-5, with a tentative D call TRBD2 (6 bases). The V end lost 7 bases, the J end lost 5 bases, and 17 bases lay between the germline ends. Germline CDR1 reads MNHEY; CDR2 reads SMNVEV (reference sequence). CDR3 length: 14 amino acids.

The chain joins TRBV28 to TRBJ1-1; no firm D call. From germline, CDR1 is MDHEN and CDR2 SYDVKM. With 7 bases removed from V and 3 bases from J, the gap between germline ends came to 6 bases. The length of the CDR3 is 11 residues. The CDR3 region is CASTLYTEAFF. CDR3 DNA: TGTGCCAGCACCTTATACACTGAAGCTTTCTTT.